Sequencing of this T cell receptor (beta chain) was carried out in a study of cytomegalovirus exposure and HLA in healthy donors. As for the study in general: Most donors, roughly 77% of roughly 400 genotyped, fell in the Caucasian-associated ancestry cluster. Broader study findings: In vitro confirmation showed a few CMV-associated chains to be CMV antigen specific.

From germline, CDR1 is MGHDK and CDR2 SYGVNS. Trimming shortened V by 0 bases and J by 4 bases, and 12 bases separated the two germline ends. The CDR3 totals 15 residues. Note on this clone: The antigen is unknown.

The PCR employed 60 Vbeta primers together with 13 Jbeta primers. Assay: immunoSEQ multiplex PCR; the TCRdb copy retains only in-frame clones and omits some. The data contain under 200,000 clones, around 79% of them singletons. Source material: PBMCs. This rearrangement joins TRBV25-1 to TRBJ1-1, with a possible D match to TRBD1 (6 bases). This clonotype originated in a male donor in good health and CMV-seropositive. For the CDR3, the DNA is TGTGCCAGCAGTGAATATCCCCAGGGGAGCACTGAAGCTTTCTTT. This encodes CASSEYPQGSTEAFF. Full variable domain (missing parts from reference TRBV25-1 and TRBJ1-1): EADIYQTPRYLVIGTGKKITLECSQTMGHDKMYWYQQDPGMELHLIHYSYGVNSTEKGDLSSESTVSRIRTEHFPLTLESARPSHTSQYLCASSEYPQGSTEAFFGQGTRLTVV.